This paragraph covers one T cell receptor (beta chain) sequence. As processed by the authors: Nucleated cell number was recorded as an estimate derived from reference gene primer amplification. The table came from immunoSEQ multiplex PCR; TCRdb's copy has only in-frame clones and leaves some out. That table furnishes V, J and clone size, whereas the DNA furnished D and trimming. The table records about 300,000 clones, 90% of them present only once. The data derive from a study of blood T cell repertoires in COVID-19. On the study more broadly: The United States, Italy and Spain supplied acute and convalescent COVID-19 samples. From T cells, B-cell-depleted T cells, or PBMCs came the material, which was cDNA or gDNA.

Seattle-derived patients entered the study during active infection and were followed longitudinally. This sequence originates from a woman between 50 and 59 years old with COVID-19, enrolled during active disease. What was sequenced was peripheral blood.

The CDR3 spells CASSVGGLGYTTNEKLFF. As DNA, the CDR3 is TGTGCCAGCAGCGTAGGAGGACTTGGGTATACAACTAATGAAAAACTGTTTTTT. The chain couples TRBV9 to TRBJ1-4; D gene unclear. Per germline, CDR1 SGDLS and CDR2 YYNGEE. CDR3 length equals 18 residues. V was clipped by 0 bases and J by 0 bases, with 15 bases between them. The complete variable domain, with remaining parts taken from reference TRBV9 and TRBJ1-4, reads DSGVTQTPKHLITATGQRVTLRCSPRSGDLSVYWYQQSLDQGLQFLIQYYNGEERAKGNILERFSAQQFPDLHSELNLSSLELGDSALYFCASSVGGLGYTTNEKLFFGSGTQLSVL.